This T cell receptor beta chain was identified during a study of CD8 T cells in Susac syndrome. Germline trimming cut 3 bases from V and 5 bases from J; bases unmatched to any gene: 9. Germline V gives CDR1 GTSNPN, CDR2 SVGIG (reference sequence). The CDR3 loop spans 14 amino acids. The RNA, about 0.45 to 1 ug, was put through reverse transcription using random hexamers. TCRdb ran MiXCR on the immunoSEQ multiplex PCR reads and lists one entry per CDR3 protein. The data show about 430,000 distinct CDR3 sequences, with around 85% seen just once and approximately 0.12% held by the top ten. This clonotype was counted between two and nine times.

The chain combines TRBV30 with TRBJ1-1; 7 positions agree with TRBD1. The specimen sequenced was CD8+ T cells from PBMCs. The sequence was obtained from a human donor with multiple sclerosis. The CDR3 spells CAWSDGTVWTEAFF. The CDR3, as DNA: TGTGCCTGGAGCGATGGGACAGTTTGGACTGAAGCTTTCTTT. The full variable domain, its missing parts supplied by reference TRBV30 and TRBJ1-1, is SQTIHQWPATLVQPVGSPLSLECTVEGTSNPNLYWYRQAAGRGLQLLFYSVGIGQISSEVPQNLSASRPQDRQFILSSKKLLLSDSGFYLCAWSDGTVWTEAFFGQGTRLTVV.